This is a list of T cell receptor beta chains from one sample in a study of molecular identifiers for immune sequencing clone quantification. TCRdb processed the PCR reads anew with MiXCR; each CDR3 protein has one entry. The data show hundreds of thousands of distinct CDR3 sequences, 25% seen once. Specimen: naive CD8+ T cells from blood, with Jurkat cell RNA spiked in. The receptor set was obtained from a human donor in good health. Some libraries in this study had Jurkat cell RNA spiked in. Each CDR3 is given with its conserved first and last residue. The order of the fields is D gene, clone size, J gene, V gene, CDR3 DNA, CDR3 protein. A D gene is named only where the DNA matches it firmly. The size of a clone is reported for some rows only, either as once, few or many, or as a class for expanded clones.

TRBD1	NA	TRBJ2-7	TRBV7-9	TGTGCCAGCAGCATGTCGGACAGGACCTCCTACGAGCAGTACTTC	CASSMSDRTSYEQYF
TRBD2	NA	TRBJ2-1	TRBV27	TGTGCCAGCAGTTTATCGGTTAGCGGGGTTTACAATGAGCAGATCTTC	CASSLSVSGVYNEQIF
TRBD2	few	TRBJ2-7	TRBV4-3	TGCGCCAGCAGCCAATCGACTAGCGGCTACGAGCAGTACTTC	CASSQSTSGYEQYF
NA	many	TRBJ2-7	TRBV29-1	TGCAGCGTTGGTCTGCCGAACTCCTACGAGCAGTACTTC	CSVGLPNSYEQYF
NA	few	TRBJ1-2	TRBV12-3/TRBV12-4	TGTGCCAGCCGACGCGACAGTTCCAACTATGGCTACACCTTC	CASRRDSSNYGYTF
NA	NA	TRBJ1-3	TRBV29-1	TGCAGCGTTGTCGGGGGCCCTGGAACCCCCATATATTTT	CSVVGGPGTPIYF
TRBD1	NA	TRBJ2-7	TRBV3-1	TGTGCCAGCAGCCTACCTACACAGGGGGCTGGATACGAGCAGTACTTC	CASSLPTQGAGYEQYF
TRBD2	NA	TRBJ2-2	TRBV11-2	TGTGCCAGCCGGACCTTAGCGGGAGGGCCATGGACCGGGGAGCTGTTTTTT	CASRTLAGGPWTGELFF
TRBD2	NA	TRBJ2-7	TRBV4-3	TGCGCCAGCAGCCGAGATGGGCGGGGGGACTGCGAGCAGTACTTC	CASSRDGRGDCEQYF
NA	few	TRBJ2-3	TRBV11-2	TGTGCCAGCAGCTTAGTGCCCGGCCAGCCCACAGATACGCAGTATTTT	CASSLVPGQPTDTQYF
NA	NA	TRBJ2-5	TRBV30	TGTGCCTGGAGTATCTCAAAAGAGACCCAGTACTTC	CAWSISKETQYF
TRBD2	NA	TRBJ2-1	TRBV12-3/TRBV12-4	TGTGCCAGCAGTCTAGCGGGGGGGAGAGGCAATGAGCAGTTCTTC	CASSLAGGRGNEQFF
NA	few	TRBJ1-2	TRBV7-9	TGTGCCAGCAGCTTTGACCGATCCTATGGCTACACCTTC	CASSFDRSYGYTF
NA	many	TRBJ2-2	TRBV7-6	TGTGCCAGCAGCTTAGGGGTCCTGCGGGAGCTGTTTTTT	CASSLGVLRELFF
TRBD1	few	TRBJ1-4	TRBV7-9	TGTGCCAGCAGCATTACCCAGGGACAGGATTATACAACTAATGAAAAACTGTTTTTT	CASSITQGQDYTTNEKLFF
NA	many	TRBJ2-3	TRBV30	TGTGCCTGGAGCGCGTTCACAGATACGCAGTATTTT	CAWSAFTDTQYF
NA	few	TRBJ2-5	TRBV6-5	TGTGCCAGCAGTTACTCGAGTCGCAGGGGCGCTTTGGAAGAGACCCAGTACTTC	CASSYSSRRGALEETQYF
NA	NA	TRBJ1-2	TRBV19	TGTGCCAGTAGTGGAATGGACCCGGCCTTAAGCTACACCTTC	CASSGMDPALSYTF
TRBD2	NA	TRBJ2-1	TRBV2	TGTGCCATGCATAGCGGGCAGAACAATGAGCAGCTCTTC	CAMHSGQNNEQLF
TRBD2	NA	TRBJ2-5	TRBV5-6	TGTGCCAGCAGCTTGGGGCCTCGGACTAGCAGGATTCCAGAGACCCAGTACTTC	CASSLGPRTSRIPETQYF
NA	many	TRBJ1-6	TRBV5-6	TGTGCCAGCACCGCGCCGGGGTCACCCCTCCACTTT	CASTAPGSPLHF
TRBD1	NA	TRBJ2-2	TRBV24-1	TGTGCCACCAGTGAAGGACAGGGGGCGCCGAACACCGGGGAGCTGTTTTTT	CATSEGQGAPNTGELFF
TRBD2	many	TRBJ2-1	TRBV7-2	TGTGCCAGCAGCTTATGGGGGGGGACCTACAATGAGCAGTTCTTC	CASSLWGGTYNEQFF
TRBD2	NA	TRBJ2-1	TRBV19	TGTGCCAGTACCCGGGCTGGCGGGGGGGATGAGCAGTTCTTC	CASTRAGGGDEQFF
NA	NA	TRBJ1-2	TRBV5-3	TGTGCCGGCAGCTTTCCAGGTAGCGATGGCTACACCTTC	CAGSFPGSDGYTF
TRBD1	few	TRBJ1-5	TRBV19	TGTGCCAGCGACAGGGGGCATGGCAATCAGCCCCAGCATTTT	CASDRGHGNQPQHF
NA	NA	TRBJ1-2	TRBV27	TGTGCCAGCAGTTCCCCGGGAGCGAGCTATGGCTACACCTTC	CASSSPGASYGYTF
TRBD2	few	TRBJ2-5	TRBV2	TGTGCCAGCAGGACTAGCGGCTATAGACAAGAGACCCAGTACTTC	CASRTSGYRQETQYF
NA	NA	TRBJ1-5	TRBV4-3	TGCGCCAGCAGCCCATTCGAGGGTCAGCCCCAGCATTTT	CASSPFEGQPQHF
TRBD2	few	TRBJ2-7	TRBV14	TGTGCCAGCAGCCAAGGGGAGGGATCATTGCCCTTCGAGCAGTACTTC	CASSQGEGSLPFEQYF